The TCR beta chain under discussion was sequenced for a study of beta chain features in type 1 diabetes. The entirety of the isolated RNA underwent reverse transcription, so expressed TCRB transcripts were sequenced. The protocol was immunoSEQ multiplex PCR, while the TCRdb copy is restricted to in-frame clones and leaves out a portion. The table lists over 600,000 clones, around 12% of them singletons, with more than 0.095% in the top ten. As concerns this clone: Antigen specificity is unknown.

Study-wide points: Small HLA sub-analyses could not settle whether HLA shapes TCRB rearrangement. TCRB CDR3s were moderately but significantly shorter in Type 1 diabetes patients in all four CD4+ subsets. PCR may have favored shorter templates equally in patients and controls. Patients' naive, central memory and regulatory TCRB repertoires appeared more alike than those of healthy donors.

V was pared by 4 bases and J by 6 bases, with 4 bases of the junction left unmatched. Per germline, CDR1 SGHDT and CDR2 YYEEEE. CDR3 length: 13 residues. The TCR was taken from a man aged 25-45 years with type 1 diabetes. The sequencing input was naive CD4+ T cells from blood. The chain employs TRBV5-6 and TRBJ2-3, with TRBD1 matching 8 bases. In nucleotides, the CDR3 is TGTGCCAGCAGCCTCAGGGGGCCGGATACGCAGTATTTT. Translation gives CASSLRGPDTQYF.